These 26 T cell receptor beta chains came from one sample sequenced in a study of T cells expressing NK-cell markers. Reprocessing the 5' RACE reads, TCRdb reports a single entry for every CDR3 protein and omits DNA. This sample's clone table lists over 150,000 distinct CDR3 sequences. The sequenced material came from blood T cells: a sorted CD56 or NKG2C T cell subset, CD4+ or CD8+ T cells, or bulk PBMC T cells (not recorded which). The receptor source for this set is a woman aged 45 to 65 in good health.

The chain employs TRBV27 and TRBJ2-1; the D call from TCRdb, TRBD2, cannot be confirmed without DNA. The CDR3 loop spans 17 amino acids. CDR1 MNHEY and CDR2 SMNVEV come from the germline V gene (reference sequence). The CDR3 is CASSLSWGGSRYNEQFF.

V and J are TRBV5-1 and TRBJ1-4; TCRdb gives TRBD1 as the D gene, but with no DNA this cannot be confirmed. The CDR3 is 15 amino acids. Germline values: CDR1 SGHRS, CDR2 YFSETQ. This CDR3 reads CASSLARGLNEKLFF.

The rearrangement uses TRBV20-1 and TRBJ2-1; lacking DNA, the TRBD1 call made by TCRdb goes unchecked. Looked up from germline, CDR1 is DFQATT and CDR2 is SNEGSKA (reference sequence). The length of the CDR3 is 11 residues. The CDR3 spells CSAQGANEQFF.

This chain joins TRBV6-4 and TRBJ2-1; TCRdb's assignment of TRBD2 cannot be checked, as there is no DNA. Germline V gene sequence: CDR1 MRHNA, CDR2 SNTAGT. This CDR3 is built from 16 residues. CDR3 sequence: CASSDSASGGYNEQFF.

The CDR3 reads CASSLGLPDTQYF. The rearrangement uses TRBV4-1 and TRBJ2-3. There are 13 residues in the CDR3. CDR1 is MGHRA, CDR2 YSYEKL, per germline.

The chain combines TRBV7-9 with TRBJ2-1; without DNA, the TCRdb call of TRBD1 cannot be checked. CDR3 length equals 16 residues. Germline V CDR1 and CDR2: SEHNR, FQNEAQ (reference sequence). The chain's CDR3 is CASSPSGQGAHNEQFF.

The chain has TRBV12-3 or TRBV12-4 and TRBJ2-3; TCRdb selects TRBD2, and the lack of DNA leaves this call unchecked. CDR3 length: 13 amino acids. CDR3 sequence reads: CASSLQRTDTQYF.

The rearrangement uses TRBV4-1 and TRBJ1-1. The germline V gene encodes CDR1 MGHRA and CDR2 YSYEKL. The CDR3 contains 13 residues. This chain's CDR3 is CASSQIRVTEAFF.

The J gene is TRBJ2-2, the V gene TRBV7-9; TCRdb names TRBD2, which stays unverified in the absence of DNA. Germline CDR1 reads SEHNR; CDR2 reads FQNEAQ (reference sequence). The CDR3 spans 15 residues. CDR3 in amino acids: CASSNLAGGTGELFF.

The chain recombines TRBV14 with TRBJ2-5; with no DNA, the TCRdb D assignment of TRBD2 cannot be verified. The germline V gene encodes CDR1 SGHDN and CDR2 FVKESK. This CDR3 is 17 amino acids long. Here the CDR3 reads CASSQLGGRRLQETQYF.

The gene calls are TRBV4-1 and TRBJ2-1; with no DNA, the TCRdb D assignment of TRBD2 cannot be verified. Germline V lookup: CDR1 MGHRA, CDR2 YSYEKL. The CDR3 covers 16 residues. This CDR3 reads CASSQEQLVNHNEQFF.

The rearrangement joins TRBV25-1 to TRBJ2-2; TCRdb gives TRBD2 as the D gene, but with no DNA this cannot be confirmed. The germline V gene has CDR1 MGHDK and CDR2 SYGVNS. CDR3 length: 16 amino acids. This CDR3 is CASSGASGGPFGELFF.

V is TRBV3-1 and J is TRBJ2-3; as DNA is missing, the TRBD2 call by TCRdb cannot be tested. This CDR3 is built from 16 residues. Germline assignment: CDR1 LGHDT and CDR2 YNNKEL (reference sequence). The CDR3 is CASSQTAGRRTDTQYF.

The chain joins TRBV29-1 to TRBJ2-2. This CDR3 is built from 14 residues. The germline V gene has CDR1 SQVTM and CDR2 ANQGSEA. The CDR3 loop is CSVEPDANTGELFF.

This rearrangement joins TRBV6-1 to TRBJ2-1; the TCRdb call, TRBD1, lacks DNA for checking. Germline assignment: CDR1 MNHNS and CDR2 SASEGT. This CDR3 has 15 residues. The CDR3 loop is CASSPGTGVLNEQFF.

The chain employs TRBV4-1 and TRBJ2-3; TCRdb picks TRBD2, but there is no DNA to check that call. CDR3 length: 14 amino acids. CDR1 and CDR2 (germline): MGHRA, YSYEKL. The CDR3 loop reads CASSRAEFTDTQYF.

The chain joins TRBV19 to TRBJ2-5. CDR3 length: 13 amino acids. Per germline, CDR1 LNHDA and CDR2 SQIVND (reference sequence). The CDR3 is CASSIRTQETQYF.

The gene calls are TRBV20-1 and TRBJ2-1; TCRdb's D call, TRBD2, is unchecked because there is no DNA. The CDR3 runs 18 residues. CDR1 and CDR2 (germline): DFQATT, SNEGSKA (reference sequence). The chain's CDR3 is CSARDLPSETSPYNEQFF.

The gene calls are TRBV4-1 and TRBJ2-5. The CDR3 totals 14 residues. Germline V lookup: CDR1 MGHRA, CDR2 YSYEKL. CDR3 sequence reads: CASSRSLAKETQYF.

The chain uses TRBV7-6 and TRBJ2-1; TCRdb indicates TRBD2, and absent DNA this call remains unverified. The CDR3 runs to 16 residues. Germline V gives CDR1 SGHVS, CDR2 FNYEAQ. The chain's CDR3 is CASSLASGPKPLEQFF.

This rearrangement joins TRBV29-1 to TRBJ1-2; there is no DNA to check the TCRdb D call of TRBD1. There are 13 residues in the CDR3. Per the germline V gene, CDR1 is SQVTM and CDR2 is ANQGSEA. The CDR3 loop reads CSLGQPVNYGYTF. Complete variable domain (other parts from reference TRBV29-1 and TRBJ1-2): SAVISQKPSRDICQRGTSLTIQCQVDSQVTMMFWYRQQPGQSLTLIATANQGSEATYESGFVIDKFPISRPNLTFSTLTVSNMSPEDSSIYLCSLGQPVNYGYTFGSGTRLTVV.

This sequence joins TRBV9 and TRBJ2-2; TCRdb's D call, TRBD1, is unchecked because there is no DNA. CDR1 SGDLS and CDR2 YYNGEE come from the germline V gene. This CDR3 comprises 17 residues. CDR3 residues: CASSVTWGQGNTGELFF.

The V call is TRBV10-2, the J call TRBJ1-4. This CDR3 contains 15 residues. Germline CDR1 WSHSY, CDR2 SAAADI. CDR3 amino acids: CASSEWGPTNEKLFF.

The chain recombines TRBV24-1 with TRBJ2-1. The CDR3 runs to 12 residues. Germline lookup yields CDR1 KGHDR and CDR2 SFDVKD. The CDR3 spells CATSDVGGEQFF.

The chain has TRBV29-1 and TRBJ2-7. Germline CDR1 and CDR2: SQVTM and ANQGSEA. CDR3 length: 13 amino acids. The CDR3 spells CSVEVGVAYEQYF.

The J gene is TRBJ2-3, the V gene TRBV2; with no DNA, the TCRdb D assignment of TRBD2 cannot be verified. The CDR3 extends over 14 amino acids. Germline V gene sequence: CDR1 SNHLY, CDR2 FYNNEI. CDR3 region: CASEGESGSDTQYF.